This T cell receptor (beta chain) derives from a study of cytomegalovirus exposure and HLA in healthy donors. Study-wide context: Early released data comprised tens of millions of unique TCRs from HLA-typed donors. Regarding the study as a whole: Later on, an analysis tied around 17,000 TCR beta sequences to HLA alleles at 0.05 false discovery rate. Most TCR sequences proved rare, with some public TCRs found in many donors. There were a few CMV-associated chains whose specificity for CMV antigens was confirmed in vitro.

Concerning this clone: What it binds is not known.

Germline CDR1 GTSNPN, CDR2 SVGIG (reference sequence). V was pared by 3 bases and J by 2 bases, with 6 bases of the junction left unmatched. The CDR3 loop spans 16 amino acids. PCR employed 60 Vbeta and 13 Jbeta primers. Produced via immunoSEQ multiplex PCR; TCRdb's table is partial and in-frame only. The table has more than 85,000 clones, approximately 87% seen once. What was sequenced was PBMCs. This rearrangement joins TRBV30 to TRBJ1-5, with 11 bases fitting TRBD1. The clonotype was recovered from a middle-aged man in good health and CMV-seronegative. CDR3 region: CAWSGRGQGGNQPQHF. In nucleotides, the CDR3 is TGTGCCTGGAGCGGGCGGGGACAGGGGGGCAATCAGCCCCAGCATTTT.